The T cell receptor beta chain described here comes from a study of blood T cells in healthy people across ages. Whole-study results and caveats: Naive CD4+ cells and diversity were both higher in long-lived donors than in aged donors. Unsorted PBMC input precluded a conclusive naive versus antigen-experienced comparison. CMV infection status of these donors was not known.

Sample-barcoded 5' priming and a J-beta primer mix drove a second PCR of 7 to 11 cycles. Each cDNA molecule received a tag from a template-switch adaptor that had 12 random nucleotides. MiXCR, run by TCRdb on the 5' RACE reads, gives a single entry per CDR3 protein. The sample records 1.5 million or so distinct CDR3 sequences, 35% to 45% being singletons. Details on this clonotype: Its antigen is currently unknown.

The V segment lost 0 bases and the J segment 4 bases; nucleotides outside the gene matches: 10. Per germline, CDR1 MNHEY and CDR2 SVGAGI. The CDR3 has 17 residues. The source is a woman under 30 in good health. The sequencing sample was made of blood. The J gene is TRBJ2-3, the V gene TRBV6-5, with 7 bases matching TRBD2. The CDR3 reads CASSYSRTSAFPDTQYF. The DNA of the CDR3 is TGTGCCAGCAGTTACTCTCGGACTAGTGCCTTTCCAGATACGCAGTATTTT.